This T cell receptor (beta chain) came from a study of Ad26.COV2.S vaccination and SARS-CoV-2 variants. The wider study: Of the COV1001 trial arms, the Ad26.COV2.S arm included the donor. Each vaccinee took Ad26.COV2.S intramuscularly, once or twice 56 days apart.

This sample's treatment: around 19 received Ad26.COV2.S at low or high dose, single or two shots; about 5 received placebo; per-sample allocation not given. The study sampled participants on day 63 after the first vaccine or placebo injection. A Boston adult aged 18-55 years was the donor. Sequenced by immunoSEQ multiplex PCR; TCRdb stores in-frame clones only, minus some. The sample has some 300,000 clones; 85% to 90% are singletons. A remark on this clone: Its antigen is undetermined.

The CDR3 is made up of 14 amino acids. Germline V gene data show CDR1 as MNHNY and CDR2 as SVGAGI (reference sequence). V was pared by 9 bases and J by 0 bases, with 7 bases of the junction left unmatched. General study findings and limits: People who got the vaccine had more spike-specific TCR breadth than people who got placebo.

The chain employs TRBV6-6 and TRBJ1-2; 7 bases align to TRBD1. The sample here was peripheral blood, taken in a trial of Ad26.COV2.S vaccine versus placebo. The origin of this receptor is a person aged 18-65 years who received the Ad26.COV2.S COVID-19 vaccine or a placebo. The CDR3 DNA follows: TGTGCCAGTACCGGGACAGATACTAACTATGGCTACACCTTC. Amino acid sequence: CASTGTDTNYGYTF.